The source of this T cell receptor (beta chain) is a study of cytomegalovirus exposure and HLA in healthy donors. Study in general: Across around 400 genotyped donors, 81% landed in the Caucasian-associated ancestry cluster.

V was clipped by 4 bases and J by 8 bases; unmatched bases: 9. This CDR3 has 14 residues. The germline CDR1 and CDR2 sequences are SGHDT and YYEEEE. In the PCR, 60 Vbeta and 13 Jbeta primers were used. Sequencing was performed with immunoSEQ multiplex PCR; in TCRdb, only in-frame clones are kept and a portion is missing. The sample contains about 190,000 clones, more than 75% of which appear only once. This receptor was taken from a woman under 30 in good health and CMV-seronegative. V is TRBV5-6 and J is TRBJ2-5, with 9 positions matching TRBD2. Sequenced sample: PBMCs. The CDR3 DNA follows: TGTGCCAGCAGCCCCGGACTAGCGTCCGAAACCCAGTACTTC. Its protein product is CASSPGLASETQYF.